The source of this T cell receptor (beta chain) is a study of technical replicates of blood from several donors. V was cut by 4 bases and J by 2 bases, with 15 bases left in between. Per germline, CDR1 LGHNA and CDR2 YSLEER. This CDR3 is 16 amino acids long. Sequencing was performed with immunoSEQ multiplex PCR; in TCRdb, only in-frame clones are kept and a portion is missing. The sample has under 80,000 clones; around 92% are singletons. This receptor was obtained from a human donor in good health. Some clones in this sample may be carry-over from other donors' samples. The rearrangement joins TRBV4-3 to TRBJ1-3; perhaps TRBD1 as D (5 bases). The sequenced material came from PBMCs. The CDR3 DNA follows: TGCGCCAGCAGCCCCGGTGGGGGGTTAGCTGGAAACACCATATATTTT. Amino acids: CASSPGGGLAGNTIYF.